Below, 15 T cell receptor beta chains from the same sample are listed, as sequenced in a study of OX40 agonist ivuxolimab in advanced cancers. Assay: immunoSEQ multiplex PCR; the TCRdb copy retains only in-frame clones and omits some. The sample shows roughly 40,000 clones, roughly 82% of them seen only once. The specimen comprised CD4+ or CD8+ T cells sorted from blood, sampled in a trial of the OX40 agonist ivuxolimab. These receptors were obtained from an adult with an advanced solid tumor such as melanoma, head and neck, liver or kidney cancer.

V is TRBV5-5 and J is TRBJ2-1, with a tentative D call TRBD2 (5 bases). Trimming cost V 4 bases and J 7 bases, with 21 bases left between them. This CDR3 is 16 amino acids long. Germline values: CDR1 SGHKS, CDR2 YYEKEE (reference sequence). This chain's CDR3 is CASSPLLGSGTNEQFF. CDR3 sequence (DNA): TGTGCCAGCAGCCCCCTATTAGGAAGCGGTACGAATGAGCAGTTCTTC. The whole variable domain, filled in from reference TRBV5-5 and TRBJ2-1, reads DAGVTQSPTHLIKTRGQQVTLRCSPISGHKSVSWYQQVLGQGPQFIFQYYEKEERGRGNFPDRFSARQFPNYSSELNVNALLLGDSALYLCASSPLLGSGTNEQFFGPGTRLTVL.

The chain has TRBV6-5 and TRBJ1-5; the match to TRBD1 covers 7 bases. Germline CDR1 reads MNHEY; CDR2 reads SVGAGI. V shed 5 bases, J shed 3 bases, and the junction held 7 bases outside the gene matches. The CDR3 is made up of 15 amino acids. The DNA for the CDR3 is TGTGCCAGCAGTCAGATGACAGGGAACAATCAGCCCCAGCATTTT. Translation: CASSQMTGNNQPQHF.

This clone has only one observation. The chain combines TRBV29-1 with TRBJ2-7, with D uncertain. CDR1 is SQVTM and CDR2 is ANQGSEA in the germline V gene. V lost 6 bases and J lost 0, with 9 bases in between. The CDR3 has 12 amino acids. In DNA form, the CDR3 reads TGCAGCGTACTAAAGAGCTCCTACGAGCAGTACTTC. It specifies CSVLKSSYEQYF.

CDR3 in amino acids: CASSEHSYEQYF. The CDR3 coding sequence is TGTGCCAGCAGTGAACACTCCTACGAGCAGTACTTC. The J gene is TRBJ2-7, the V gene TRBV6-1; D remains unclear. V gave up 2 bases and J gave up 0 bases, with 2 bases separating them. Germline CDR1 and CDR2: MNHNS and SASEGT. The CDR3 covers 12 residues.

The V call is TRBV6-5, the J call TRBJ1-6; D is possibly TRBD1 (5 bases). Germline V CDR1 and CDR2: MNHEY, SVGAGI. The CDR3 contains 14 residues. V lost 2 bases, J lost 7 bases, and 9 bases lay in between. CDR3 in DNA: TGTGCCAGCAGTTACAAGGGGTTGAATTCACCCCTCCACTTT. This gives the protein CASSYKGLNSPLHF.

This clone has a single count. V is TRBV5-1 and J is TRBJ1-3; no clear D. This CDR3 has 16 residues. The germline V gene has CDR1 SGHRS and CDR2 YFSETQ. V was clipped by 4 bases and J by 0 bases, with 14 bases between them. CDR3 coding DNA: TGCGCCAGCAGCATGGGAGGCTCGAGCTCTGGAAACACCATATATTTT. Translating gives CASSMGGSSSGNTIYF.

The rearrangement joins TRBV27 to TRBJ2-7, with TRBD1 matching 10 bases. The CDR3 consists of 17 residues. Trimming at V came to 6 bases and at J to 0 bases, leaving 11 bases not matched to a gene. Per germline, CDR1 MNHEY and CDR2 SMNVEV (reference sequence). CDR3 nucleotides: TGTGCCAGCAGCCCAAACCCGGGACAGGGGAGCTCCTACGAGCAGTACTTC. Protein: CASSPNPGQGSSYEQYF.

This rearrangement joins TRBV18 to TRBJ2-1, with TRBD2 identical over 10 bases. This CDR3 has 17 amino acids. The junction had 7 bases not matched to a gene; V was cut back by 0 bases and J by 5 bases. Germline values: CDR1 KGHSH, CDR2 LQKENI. The CDR3 DNA is TGTGCCAGCTCACCACCTTCCAGCGGGGGGGCCCACAATGAGCAGTTCTTC. Residues: CASSPPSSGGAHNEQFF.

The chain is built from TRBV2 and TRBJ1-1; D possibly corresponds to TRBD1 (6 bases). The CDR3 sequence is 15 residues long. Trimming stripped 6 bases from V and 1 base from J, with 15 bases between. Germline V gene lookup returns CDR1 SNHLY and CDR2 FYNNEI. This CDR3 reads CASRHPGTPNTEAFF. CDR3 in DNA: TGTGCCAGCAGGCACCCCGGGACACCGAACACTGAAGCTTTCTTT.

In its sample, this clone was seen a few times. V is TRBV2 and J is TRBJ2-7; TRBD2 matches at 10 bases. The CDR3 totals 15 residues. The germline CDR1 and CDR2 sequences are SNHLY and FYNNEI. V shed 2 bases, J shed 8 bases, and the junction held 9 bases outside the gene matches. In nucleotides, the CDR3 is TGTGCCAGCAGTGAAAGGCTAGCGGGGGCCGCGAAGCAGTACTTC. Amino acids: CASSERLAGAAKQYF.

This sequence joins TRBV7-2 and TRBJ1-2; TRBD1 aligns across 7 bases. V lost 5 bases and J lost 3; bases outside the gene matches: 15. The germline gives CDR1 SGHTA, CDR2 FQGNSA. This CDR3 has 17 residues. The DNA of the CDR3 is TGTGCCAGCAGCACTCAACAGGGGCCCCCCGGCTACTATGGCTACACCTTC. It is translated as CASSTQQGPPGYYGYTF.

The V and J genes are TRBV19 and TRBJ1-5; no reliable D call. Trimming removed 3 bases at V and 4 bases at J, with 10 bases between. CDR1 LNHDA and CDR2 SQIVND come from the germline V gene (reference sequence). CDR3 length: 14 residues. The CDR3 bases are TGTGCCAGTAGTATGTACGGGAATAATCAGCCCCAGCATTTT. Residues: CASSMYGNNQPQHF.

The chain couples TRBV2 to TRBJ1-5; D is uncertain. CDR1 and CDR2 from the germline V gene are SNHLY and FYNNEI. The length of the CDR3 is 15 residues. V was clipped by 3 bases and J by 0 bases, with 9 bases between them. Here the CDR3 reads CASSERRHSNQPQHF. CDR3 DNA sequence: TGTGCCAGCAGTGAGAGGAGACATAGCAATCAGCCCCAGCATTTT.

The chain joins TRBV29-1 to TRBJ2-5; 15 nucleotides align to TRBD2. CDR1 is SQVTM, CDR2 ANQGSEA, per germline. The CDR3 has 15 residues. The ends lost 3 bases at V and 5 bases at J; junction bases unmatched: 4. In DNA, the CDR3 is TGCAGCGTTGATAAGGGACTAGCGGGGGGCGAGACCCAGTACTTC. Translated, it gives CSVDKGLAGGETQYF.

The chain employs TRBV7-2 and TRBJ2-2, with TRBD1 identical over 7 bases. V dropped 4 bases and J dropped 4; count of bases not matched to a gene: 6. Germline-derived CDR1 and CDR2 are SGHTA and FQGNSA. This CDR3 region has 15 residues. CDR3 DNA: TGTGCCAGCAGCTCACAGGGGCTAGGCACCGGGGAGCTGTTTTTT. It specifies CASSSQGLGTGELFF.